This is a list of T cell receptor beta chains from one sample in a study of shared clonotypes between healthy human individuals. Only in-frame clones appear in the TCRdb table, and some are missing; sequencing was by immunoSEQ multiplex PCR. This sample carries 2 million to 2.5 million clones, approximately 96% of them seen once, and the ten largest clones take roughly 0.13%. The sample was naive CD4+ T cells sorted from blood. These receptors were taken from a man younger than 35 in good health. Each CDR3 is given without its conserved first and last residue. Fields, in order: V gene, clone size, J gene, CDR3 protein. The size of a clone is reported for some rows only, either as once, few or many, or as a class for expanded clones.

>TRBV2|NA|TRBJ2-2
ASSEVSTGSGELF
>TRBV30|NA|TRBJ2-1
AWSDQLLYNEQF
>TRBV30|NA|TRBJ1-1
AWSVRKNTEAF
>TRBV30|NA|TRBJ2-6
AWGRFPGANVLT
>TRBV2|NA|TRBJ2-7
ASSGSSGVPYEQY
>TRBV6-5|NA|TRBJ1-2
ASSQSPGGDGYT
>TRBV4-1|once|TRBJ1-6
ASRTTGSGSPLH
>TRBV2|NA|TRBJ2-5
ATQRIIQETQY
>TRBV30|NA|TRBJ1-1
AWSPGLLRGTEAF
>TRBV6-5|NA|TRBJ1-2
ASSPFWAGDYGYT
>TRBV30|NA|TRBJ1-6
AWRDGGNSPLH
>TRBV27|NA|TRBJ1-5
ASSPDRQAGKPQH